This entry features one T cell receptor (beta chain) sequence. Trimming stripped 3 bases from V and 7 bases from J, with 9 bases between. This CDR3 has 11 residues. Germline V gene lookup returns CDR1 DFQATT and CDR2 SNEGSKA (reference sequence). These data belong to a study of blood T cell repertoires in COVID-19. On the study more broadly: There were acute and convalescent COVID-19 samples, and they came from the United States, Italy and Spain. From T cells, B-cell-depleted T cells, or PBMCs came the material, which was cDNA or gDNA.

Original methodology: From reference gene primer amplification, estimates of nucleated cell counts were derived. The table came from immunoSEQ multiplex PCR; TCRdb's copy has only in-frame clones and leaves some out. That table gives V, J and clone size, and the DNA gave D and trimming. The sample includes approximately 90,000 clones, approximately 80% of them seen just once. The clonotype was recovered from a woman of 80 years or more with acute or convalescent COVID-19. The chain employs TRBV20-1 and TRBJ1-2; D perhaps matches TRBD1 (5 bases). Sequenced sample: peripheral blood. For the CDR3, the DNA is TGCAGTGCTAGGGGGCTGGGTGGCTACACCTTC. Protein sequence: CSARGLGGYTF.